Listed here are 5 T cell receptor beta chains from one sample, sequenced in a study of T cells in Graves' hyperthyroidism and ophthalmopathy. Regions amplified from RNA transcripts were the TCR beta CDR3 regions. Using the HTBI primer set, a first-round RT-PCR was run on the TCR CDR3. TCRdb redid the calling of the multiplex PCR reads with MiXCR, one entry per CDR3 protein. Of 380,000 or so distinct CDR3 sequences listed, roughly 13% are singletons. Sequenced: blood. All receptors come from a man between 25 and 39 years old with Graves' hyperthyroidism that later progressed to Graves' ophthalmopathy.

This clonotype was observed a few times. This chain joins TRBV5-6 and TRBJ1-2, with a weak D call TRBD1 (6 bases). The CDR3 is made up of 16 amino acids. V was trimmed by 1 base and J by 5 bases, leaving 18 bases between them. CDR1 is SGHDT, CDR2 YYEEEE, per germline. DNA of the CDR3: TGTGCCAGCAGCTTGCCTTCAGACCCTAGGGGGTATGGCTACACCTTC. This gives the protein CASSLPSDPRGYGYTF.

This clonotype was seen a few times. The chain recombines TRBV9 with TRBJ2-2; TRBD2 aligns across 15 bases. CDR3 size: 18 residues. With V trimmed by 2 bases and J by 2 bases, 4 bases remained unmatched. CDR1 and CDR2 from the germline V gene are SGDLS and YYNGEE. The CDR3 nucleotides read TGTGCCAGCAGCGTTAGGACTAGCGGGGGGGCAAACACCGGGGAGCTGTTTTTT. Amino acid sequence: CASSVRTSGGANTGELFF.

This clonotype came up many times. This rearrangement joins TRBV5-1 to TRBJ1-1; D gene uncertain. This CDR3 comprises 14 residues. V was shortened by 4 bases and J by 1 base, with 11 bases between the two germline ends. The V gene's germline CDR1 is SGHRS and CDR2 YFSETQ. The CDR3 protein is CASSILTENTEAFF. CDR3 nucleotide sequence: TGCGCCAGCAGCATCCTAACAGAGAACACTGAAGCTTTCTTT.

This clonotype was seen a few times. The chain couples TRBV20-1 to TRBJ2-1; TRBD2 agrees at 12 bases. After removal of 6 bases from V and 0 bases from J, the junction contained 9 bases not matched to a gene. Per germline, CDR1 DFQATT and CDR2 SNEGSKA (reference sequence). The CDR3 contains 17 residues. CDR3 nucleotides: TGCAGTGCCACAGGACTAGCGGGGAGCAGCTCCTACAATGAGCAGTTCTTC. This codes for CSATGLAGSSSYNEQFF.

The chain couples TRBV4-2 to TRBJ2-5; 7 nucleotides match TRBD1. CDR1 and CDR2 (germline): LGHNA, YNFKEQ. This CDR3 contains 14 residues. Trimming at V came to 5 bases and at J to 2 bases, leaving 5 bases not matched to a gene. The CDR3 here is CASSKWTGQETQYF. The CDR3 DNA is TGTGCCAGCAGCAAATGGACAGGTCAAGAGACCCAGTACTTC.